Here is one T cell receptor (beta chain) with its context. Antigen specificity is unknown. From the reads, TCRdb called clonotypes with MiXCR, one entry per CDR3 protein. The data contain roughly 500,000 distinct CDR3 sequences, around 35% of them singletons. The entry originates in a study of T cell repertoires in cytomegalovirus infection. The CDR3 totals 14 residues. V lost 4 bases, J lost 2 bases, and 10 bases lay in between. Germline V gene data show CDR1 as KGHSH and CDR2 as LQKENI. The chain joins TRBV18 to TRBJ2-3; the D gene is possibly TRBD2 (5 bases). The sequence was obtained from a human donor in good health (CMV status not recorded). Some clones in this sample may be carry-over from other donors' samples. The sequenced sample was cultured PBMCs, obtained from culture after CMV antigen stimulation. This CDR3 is CASSQAGPTDTQYF. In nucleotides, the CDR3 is TGTGCCAGCTCACAGGCGGGCCCCACAGATACGCAGTATTTT.